This T cell receptor beta chain was identified in a study of T cells expressing NK-cell markers. Study information: Among eight sequenced donors, seven carried HCMV seropositivity while one was seronegative. Broader study findings: CD8+ T cells in over five donors included dominant NKG2C+ clonotypes at roughly 1.0-7.0%. It is unclear if expanded NKG2C-expressing clones target HCMV antigens.

The CDR3 runs 15 residues. Germline V gives CDR1 SEHNR, CDR2 FQNEAQ (reference sequence). Worth noting for this clonotype: Its antigen is undetermined.

TCRdb derives one entry per CDR3 protein from the 5' RACE reads, leaving out DNA. This repertoire comprises a few hundred thousand distinct CDR3 sequences; its ten largest clones make up around 5.3%. This rearrangement joins TRBV7-9 to TRBJ1-2. Sequenced: blood T cells: a sorted CD56 or NKG2C T cell subset, CD4+ or CD8+ T cells, or bulk PBMC T cells (not recorded which). The sequence came from a man aged 18-70 years in good health. The CDR3 is CASSRPATANYGYTF.